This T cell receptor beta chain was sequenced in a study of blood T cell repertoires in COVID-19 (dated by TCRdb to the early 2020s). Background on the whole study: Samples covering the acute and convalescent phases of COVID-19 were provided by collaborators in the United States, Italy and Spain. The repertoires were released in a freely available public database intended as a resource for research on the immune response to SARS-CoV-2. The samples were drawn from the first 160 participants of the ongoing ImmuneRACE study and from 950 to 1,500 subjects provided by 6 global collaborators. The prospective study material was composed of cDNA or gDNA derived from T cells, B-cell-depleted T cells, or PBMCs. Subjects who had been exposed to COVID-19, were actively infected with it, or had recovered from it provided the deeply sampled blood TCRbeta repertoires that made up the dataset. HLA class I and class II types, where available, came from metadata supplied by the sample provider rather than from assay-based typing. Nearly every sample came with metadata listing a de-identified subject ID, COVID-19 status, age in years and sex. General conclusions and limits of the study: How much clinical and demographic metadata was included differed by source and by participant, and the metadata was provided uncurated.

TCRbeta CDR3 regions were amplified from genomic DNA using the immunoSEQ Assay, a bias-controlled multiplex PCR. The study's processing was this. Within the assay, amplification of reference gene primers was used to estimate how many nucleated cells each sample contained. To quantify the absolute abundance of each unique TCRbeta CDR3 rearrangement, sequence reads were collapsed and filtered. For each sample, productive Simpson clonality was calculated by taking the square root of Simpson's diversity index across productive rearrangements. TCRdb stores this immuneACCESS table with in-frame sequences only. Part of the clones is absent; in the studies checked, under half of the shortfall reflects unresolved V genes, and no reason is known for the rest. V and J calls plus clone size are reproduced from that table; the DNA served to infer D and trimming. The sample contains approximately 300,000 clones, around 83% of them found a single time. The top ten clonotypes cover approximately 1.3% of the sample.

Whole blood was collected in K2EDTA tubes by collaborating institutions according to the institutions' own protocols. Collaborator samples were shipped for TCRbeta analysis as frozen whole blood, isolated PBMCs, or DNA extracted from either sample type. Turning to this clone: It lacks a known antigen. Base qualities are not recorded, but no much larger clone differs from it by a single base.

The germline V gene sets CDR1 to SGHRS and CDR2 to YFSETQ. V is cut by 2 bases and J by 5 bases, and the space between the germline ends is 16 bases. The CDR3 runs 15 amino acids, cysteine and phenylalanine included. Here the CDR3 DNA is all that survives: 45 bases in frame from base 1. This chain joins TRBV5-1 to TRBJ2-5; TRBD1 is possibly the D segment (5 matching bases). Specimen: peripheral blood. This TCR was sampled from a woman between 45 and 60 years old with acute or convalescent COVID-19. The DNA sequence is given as TGCGCCAGCAGCTTAGTATCCAGGGTACGGGAGACCCAGTACTTC. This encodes CASSLVSRVRETQYF.